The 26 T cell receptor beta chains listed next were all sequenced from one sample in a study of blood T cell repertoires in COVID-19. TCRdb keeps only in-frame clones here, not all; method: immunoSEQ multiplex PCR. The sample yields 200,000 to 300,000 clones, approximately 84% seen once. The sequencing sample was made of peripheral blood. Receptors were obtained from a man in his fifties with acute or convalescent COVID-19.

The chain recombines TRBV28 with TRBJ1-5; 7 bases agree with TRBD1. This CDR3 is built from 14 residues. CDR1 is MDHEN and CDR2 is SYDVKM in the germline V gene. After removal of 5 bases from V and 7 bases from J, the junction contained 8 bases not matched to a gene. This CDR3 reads CASSVGQDGQPQHF. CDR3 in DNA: TGTGCCAGCAGTGTCGGACAGGACGGGCAGCCCCAGCATTTT.

The CDR3 bases are TGTGCCAGCAGCCTAAGGTCAGGAATCTACGTGGAGCAGTACTTC. It encodes CASSLRSGIYVEQYF. The V and J genes are TRBV27 and TRBJ2-7; D remains ambiguous. V shed 6 bases and J shed 7 bases, with 22 bases lying between them. Germline V lookup: CDR1 MNHEY, CDR2 SMNVEV (reference sequence). The CDR3 runs 15 residues.

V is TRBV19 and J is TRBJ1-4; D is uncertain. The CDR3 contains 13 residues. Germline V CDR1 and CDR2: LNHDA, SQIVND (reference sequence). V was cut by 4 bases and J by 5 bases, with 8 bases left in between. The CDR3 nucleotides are TGTGCCAGTAGTAATCAGCGCAATGAAAAACTGTTTTTT. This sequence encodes CASSNQRNEKLFF.

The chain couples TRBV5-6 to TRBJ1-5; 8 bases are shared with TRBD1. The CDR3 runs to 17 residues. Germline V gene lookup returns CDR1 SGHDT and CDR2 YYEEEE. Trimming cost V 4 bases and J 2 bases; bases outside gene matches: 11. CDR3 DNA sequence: TGTGCCAGCAGCATATACCTCGACAGGGGAGGCAATCAGCCCCAGCATTTT. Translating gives CASSIYLDRGGNQPQHF.

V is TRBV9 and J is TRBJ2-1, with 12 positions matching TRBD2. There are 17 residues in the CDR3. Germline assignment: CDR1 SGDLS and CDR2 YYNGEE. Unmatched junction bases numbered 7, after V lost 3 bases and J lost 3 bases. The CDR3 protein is CASSAPGLAGRYNEQFF. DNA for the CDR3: TGTGCCAGCAGCGCCCCTGGACTAGCGGGACGCTACAATGAGCAGTTCTTC.

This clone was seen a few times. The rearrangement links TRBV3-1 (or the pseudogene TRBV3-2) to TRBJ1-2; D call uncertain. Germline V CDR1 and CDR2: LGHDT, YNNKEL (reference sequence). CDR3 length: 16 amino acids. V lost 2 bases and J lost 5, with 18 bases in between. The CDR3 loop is CASSQFAEMYLYGYTF. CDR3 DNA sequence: TGTGCCAGCAGCCAATTCGCGGAGATGTATTTATATGGCTACACCTTC.

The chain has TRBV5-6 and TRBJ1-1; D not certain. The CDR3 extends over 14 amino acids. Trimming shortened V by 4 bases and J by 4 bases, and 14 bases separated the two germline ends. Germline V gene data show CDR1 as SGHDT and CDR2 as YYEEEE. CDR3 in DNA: TGTGCCAGCAGCGTAGCGGGCCCCCTCACTGAAGCTTTCTTT. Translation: CASSVAGPLTEAFF. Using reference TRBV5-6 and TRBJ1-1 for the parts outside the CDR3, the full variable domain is DAGVTQSPTHLIKTRGQQVTLRCSPKSGHDTVSWYQQALGQGPQFIFQYYEEEERQRGNFPDRFSGHQFPNYSSELNVNALLLGDSALYLCASSVAGPLTEAFFGQGTRLTVV.

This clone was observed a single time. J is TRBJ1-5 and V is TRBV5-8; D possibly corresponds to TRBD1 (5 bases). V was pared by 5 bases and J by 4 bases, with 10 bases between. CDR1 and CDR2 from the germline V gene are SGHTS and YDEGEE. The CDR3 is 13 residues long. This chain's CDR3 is CASSPGMNQPQHF. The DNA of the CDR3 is TGTGCCAGCAGTCCAGGGATGAATCAGCCCCAGCATTTT.

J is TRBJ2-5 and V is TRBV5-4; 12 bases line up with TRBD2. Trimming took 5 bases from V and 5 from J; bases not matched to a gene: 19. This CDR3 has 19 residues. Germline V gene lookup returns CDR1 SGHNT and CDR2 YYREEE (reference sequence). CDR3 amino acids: CASRQQTSGRLRAGETQYF. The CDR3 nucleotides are TGTGCCAGCAGACAACAGACTAGCGGGAGATTGAGGGCCGGGGAGACCCAGTACTTC.

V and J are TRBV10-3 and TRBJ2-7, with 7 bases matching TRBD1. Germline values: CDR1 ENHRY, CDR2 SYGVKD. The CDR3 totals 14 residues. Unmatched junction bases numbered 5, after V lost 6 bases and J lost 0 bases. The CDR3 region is CAIRIRDSSYEQYF. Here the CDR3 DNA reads TGTGCCATCAGAATCCGGGACAGCTCCTACGAGCAGTACTTC.

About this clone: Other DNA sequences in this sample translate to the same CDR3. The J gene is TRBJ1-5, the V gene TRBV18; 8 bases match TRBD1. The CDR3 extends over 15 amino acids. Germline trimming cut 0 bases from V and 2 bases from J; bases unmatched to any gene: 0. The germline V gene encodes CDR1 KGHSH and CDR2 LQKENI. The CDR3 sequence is CASSPPGQGNQPQHF. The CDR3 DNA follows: TGTGCCAGCTCACCACCGGGACAGGGCAATCAGCCCCAGCATTTT.

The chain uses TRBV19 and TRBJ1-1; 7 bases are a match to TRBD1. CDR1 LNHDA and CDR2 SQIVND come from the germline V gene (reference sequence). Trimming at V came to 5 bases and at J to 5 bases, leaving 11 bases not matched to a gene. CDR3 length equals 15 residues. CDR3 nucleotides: TGTGCCAGTAGTGCGTCAGAGGGGGCGCGGACTGAAGCTTTCTTT. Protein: CASSASEGARTEAFF. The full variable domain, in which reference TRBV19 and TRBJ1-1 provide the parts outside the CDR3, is DGGITQSPKYLFRKEGQNVTLSCEQNLNHDAMYWYRQDPGQGLRLIYYSQIVNDFQKGDIAEGYSVSREKKESFPLTVTSAQKNPTAFYLCASSASEGARTEAFFGQGTRLTVV.

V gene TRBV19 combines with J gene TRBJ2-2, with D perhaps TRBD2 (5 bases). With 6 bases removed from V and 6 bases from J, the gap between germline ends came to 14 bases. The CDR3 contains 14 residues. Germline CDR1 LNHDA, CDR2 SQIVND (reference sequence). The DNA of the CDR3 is TGTGCCAGTAGCAAATCACTAGAGCCCGGGGAGCTGTTTTTT. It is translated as CASSKSLEPGELFF.

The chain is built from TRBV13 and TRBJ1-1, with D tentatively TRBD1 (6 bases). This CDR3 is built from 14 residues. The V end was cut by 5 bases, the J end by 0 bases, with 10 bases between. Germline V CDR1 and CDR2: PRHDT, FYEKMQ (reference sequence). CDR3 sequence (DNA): TGTGCCAGCAGCCGGACAGTCATGAACACTGAAGCTTTCTTT. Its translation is CASSRTVMNTEAFF.

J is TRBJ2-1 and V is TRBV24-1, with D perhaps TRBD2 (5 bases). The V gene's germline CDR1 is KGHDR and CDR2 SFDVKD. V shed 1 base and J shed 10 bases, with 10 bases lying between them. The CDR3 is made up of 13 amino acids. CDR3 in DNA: TGTGCCACCAGTGATTTTGCACGGAGGGAGCAGTTCTTC. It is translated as CATSDFARREQFF.

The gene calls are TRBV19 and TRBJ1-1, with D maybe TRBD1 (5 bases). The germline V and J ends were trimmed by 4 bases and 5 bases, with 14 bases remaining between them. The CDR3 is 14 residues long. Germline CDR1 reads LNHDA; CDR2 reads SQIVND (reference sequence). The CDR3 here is CASSTAGMGTEAFF. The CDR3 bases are TGTGCCAGTAGTACGGCAGGGATGGGTACTGAAGCTTTCTTT.

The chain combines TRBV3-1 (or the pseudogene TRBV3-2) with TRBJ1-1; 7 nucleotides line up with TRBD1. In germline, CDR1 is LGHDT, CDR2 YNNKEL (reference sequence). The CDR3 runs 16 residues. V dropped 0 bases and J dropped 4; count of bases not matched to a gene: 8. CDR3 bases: TGTGCCAGCAGCCAAGATCTTCCCAGGGGGGTCACTGAAGCTTTCTTT. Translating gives CASSQDLPRGVTEAFF.

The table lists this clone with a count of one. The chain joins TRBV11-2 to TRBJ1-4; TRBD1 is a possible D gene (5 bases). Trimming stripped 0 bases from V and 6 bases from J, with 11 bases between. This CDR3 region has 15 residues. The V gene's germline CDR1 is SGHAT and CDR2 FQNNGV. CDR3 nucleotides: TGTGCCAGCAGCTTAGAAGCAGGGTCTTATGAAAAACTGTTTTTT. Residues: CASSLEAGSYEKLFF.

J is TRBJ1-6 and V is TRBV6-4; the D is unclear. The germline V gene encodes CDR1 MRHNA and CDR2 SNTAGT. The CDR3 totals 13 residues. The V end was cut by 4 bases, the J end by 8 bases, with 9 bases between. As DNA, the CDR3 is TGTGCCAGCAGTGGAACAGTGGATTCACCCCTCCACTTT. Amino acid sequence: CASSGTVDSPLHF.

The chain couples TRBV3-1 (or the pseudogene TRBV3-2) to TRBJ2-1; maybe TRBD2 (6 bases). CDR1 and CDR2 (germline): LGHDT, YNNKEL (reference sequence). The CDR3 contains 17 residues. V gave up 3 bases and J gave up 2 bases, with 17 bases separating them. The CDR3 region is CASSQDYLGGTYNEQFF. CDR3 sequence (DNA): TGTGCCAGCAGCCAGGACTACCTCGGTGGCACCTACAATGAGCAGTTCTTC.

CDR3 nucleotide sequence: TGTGCCAGCAGCCGGAGGACTAGAGGAGGCGAGCAGTACTTC. Amino acids: CASSRRTRGGEQYF. This rearrangement joins TRBV7-2 to TRBJ2-7; TRBD2 agrees at 7 bases. This CDR3 comprises 14 residues. Germline V CDR1 and CDR2: SGHTA, FQGNSA. The ends lost 5 bases at V and 6 bases at J; junction bases unmatched: 10.

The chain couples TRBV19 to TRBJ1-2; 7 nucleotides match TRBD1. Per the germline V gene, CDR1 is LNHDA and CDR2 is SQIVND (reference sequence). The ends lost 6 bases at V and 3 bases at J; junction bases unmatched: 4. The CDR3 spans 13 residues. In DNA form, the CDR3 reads TGTGCCAGTAGGTTACAGGGGTACTATGGCTACACCTTC. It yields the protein CASRLQGYYGYTF.

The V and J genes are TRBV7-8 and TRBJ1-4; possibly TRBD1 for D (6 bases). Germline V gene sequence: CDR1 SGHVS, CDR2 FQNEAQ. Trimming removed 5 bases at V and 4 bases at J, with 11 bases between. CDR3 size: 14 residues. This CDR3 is CASSRGQLNEKLFF. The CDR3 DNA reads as TGTGCCAGCAGCCGAGGACAGCTTAATGAAAAACTGTTTTTT.

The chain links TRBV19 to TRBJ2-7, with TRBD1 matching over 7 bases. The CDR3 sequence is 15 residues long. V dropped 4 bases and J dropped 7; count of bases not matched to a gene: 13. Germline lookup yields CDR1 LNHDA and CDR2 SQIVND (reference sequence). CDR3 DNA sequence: TGTGCCAGTAGTAGAACGGGACAGAGCTCACGAGAGCAGTACTTC. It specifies CASSRTGQSSREQYF. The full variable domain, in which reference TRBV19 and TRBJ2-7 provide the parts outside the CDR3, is DGGITQSPKYLFRKEGQNVTLSCEQNLNHDAMYWYRQDPGQGLRLIYYSQIVNDFQKGDIAEGYSVSREKKESFPLTVTSAQKNPTAFYLCASSRTGQSSREQYFGPGTRLTVT.

CDR3 coding DNA: TGTGCCAGCAGCCAAGACGGGACAGACACAAGGCCCCAGCATTTT. Translation: CASSQDGTDTRPQHF. The chain joins TRBV3-1 (or the pseudogene TRBV3-2) to TRBJ1-5, with TRBD1 matching over 7 bases. The CDR3 has 15 residues. J lost 9 bases, V lost 0 bases, and 8 bases had no gene match. From germline, CDR1 is LGHDT and CDR2 YNNKEL (reference sequence).

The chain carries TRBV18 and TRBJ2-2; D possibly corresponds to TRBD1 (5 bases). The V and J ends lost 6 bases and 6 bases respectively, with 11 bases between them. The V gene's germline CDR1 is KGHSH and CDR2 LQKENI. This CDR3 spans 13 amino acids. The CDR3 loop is CASSFQGSGELFF. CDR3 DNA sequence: TGTGCCAGCTCTTTTCAGGGCTCCGGGGAGCTGTTTTTT.